The rows below give T cell receptor beta chains drawn from one sample of a study of T cells after yellow fever vaccination. TCRdb reprocessed the 5' RACE reads with MiXCR, giving one entry per CDR3 protein. The table shows approximately 550,000 distinct CDR3 sequences, with roughly 14% occurring only once. The input for sequencing was PBMCs, taken on the day of the yellow fever booster vaccination. These receptor sequences come from a man in his thirties or forties who received the YFV17D yellow fever vaccine. Both conserved end residues are part of each CDR3. A D gene is named only where the DNA matches it firmly. Not all rows give a size; the values are once, few, many and, for expanded clones, a class.

clone_size j_call v_call d_call cdr3_aa cdr3_nt
. TRBJ2-4 TRBV5-1 . CASSLADRPEANIQYF TGCGCCAGCAGCTTGGCCGACCGCCCCGAAGCCAACATTCAGTACTTC
. TRBJ2-1 TRBV29-1 TRBD2 CSVTRENAEQFF TGCAGCGTGACGCGGGAGAACGCTGAGCAGTTCTTC
. TRBJ2-2 TRBV4-2 TRBD2 CASSQEAGGPTGELFF TGTGCCAGCAGCCAAGAGGCGGGAGGGCCAACCGGGGAGCTGTTTTTT
few TRBJ1-1 TRBV20-1 . CITRLPPNTEAFF TGCATCACCAGGTTGCCCCCGAACACTGAAGCTTTCTTT
. TRBJ2-3 TRBV10-3 . CAISESGDSSTDTQYF TGTGCCATCAGTGAGTCGGGGGATTCAAGCACAGATACGCAGTATTTT
few TRBJ2-5 TRBV7-6 . CASSQGGGRELETQYF TGTGCCAGCAGCCAAGGAGGGGGCAGAGAGTTGGAGACCCAGTACTTC
. TRBJ2-7 TRBV7-9 TRBD1 CASSFQRGQGYEQYF TGTGCCAGCAGCTTTCAACGGGGACAGGGGTACGAGCAGTACTTC
few TRBJ1-3 TRBV5-5 . CASSEQGGGNTIYF TGTGCCAGCAGCGAACAGGGAGGAGGAAACACCATATATTTT
. TRBJ1-6 TRBV7-2 . CASSLVVAYNSPLHF TGTGCCAGCAGCTTAGTTGTAGCCTATAATTCACCCCTCCACTTT
. TRBJ1-2 TRBV28 . CATRIKGYTF TGTGCCACCAGAATTAAGGGCTACACCTTC
. TRBJ2-2 TRBV29-1 . CSVLGTDNTGELFF TGCAGCGTGCTCGGGACGGATAACACCGGGGAGCTGTTTTTT
few TRBJ1-3 TRBV12-3/TRBV12-4 . CASSNGQRGKYVSGNTIYF TGTGCCAGCAGCAATGGACAGCGCGGGAAATATGTCTCTGGAAACACCATATATTTT
few TRBJ2-1 TRBV12-3/TRBV12-4 . CASTSRVVAKNNEQFF TGTGCCAGCACGTCCCGTGTTGTAGCGAAAAACAATGAGCAGTTCTTC
few TRBJ2-3 TRBV7-2 TRBD2 CASSILGGKYF TGTGCCAGCAGCATCCTGGGGGGGAAGTATTTT
few TRBJ2-3 TRBV10-2 TRBD2 CASRLAQTDTQYF TGCGCCAGCAGACTAGCGCAAACAGATACGCAGTATTTT
. TRBJ2-5 TRBV19 TRBD1 CASSPSRTGSETQYF TGTGCCAGTAGTCCCAGCCGGACAGGGTCGGAGACCCAGTACTTC
few TRBJ2-1 TRBV7-2 . CASSSGTAGEQFF TGTGCCAGCAGCTCCGGTACTGCCGGGGAGCAGTTCTTC
few TRBJ2-3 TRBV7-2 TRBD1 CASTSGGWTDTQYF TGTGCCAGCACTTCAGGGGGCTGGACAGATACGCAGTATTTT
. TRBJ2-1 TRBV6-5 . CASSYGQISYNEQFF TGTGCCAGCAGTTACGGCCAGATATCCTACAATGAGCAGTTCTTC
. TRBJ2-2 TRBV10-3 TRBD1 CAGQGSVTGELFF TGTGCCGGACAGGGATCAGTCACCGGGGAGCTGTTTTTT